These T cell receptor beta chains were read from a single sample in a study of PD-1 blockade in classical Hodgkin lymphoma. TCRdb's copy holds only in-frame clones and misses some; the assay was immunoSEQ multiplex PCR. Here the sample spans some 22,000 clones, just under 80% being singletons. The material was peripheral blood mononuclear cells (PBMCs), obtained before the second cycle of nivolumab. Receptors were obtained from a human donor with classical Hodgkin lymphoma. CDR3s include the opening cysteine and the closing phenylalanine or tryptophan. A D gene is named only where the DNA matches it firmly. Some rows mark clone size as missing; the rest say once, few, many or name a class of expanded clone.

j_gene,abundance,d_gene,v_gene,CDR3nt,CDR3aa
TRBJ1-6,few,NA,TRBV4-3,TGCGCCAGCAGCCAAGACCAGGGTTTTAGTTCACCCCTCCACTTT,CASSQDQGFSSPLHF
TRBJ2-1,NA,NA,TRBV4-1,TGCGCCAGCAGCCGCGACAATGAGCAGTTCTTC,CASSRDNEQFF
TRBJ1-1,NA,NA,TRBV9,TGTGCCAGCAGCGTAGTCCAACGAAGGGATGCTTTCTTT,CASSVVQRRDAFF
TRBJ2-7,NA,TRBD2,TRBV9,TGTGCCAGCAGCTTGAGTCCCGGGACTAGCGGGATCGATACCTACGAGCAGTACTTC,CASSLSPGTSGIDTYEQYF
TRBJ2-1,NA,TRBD2,TRBV6-6,TGTGCCACCTGGGGAGGGTATTATGAGCAGTTCTTC,CATWGGYYEQFF
TRBJ1-5,few,NA,TRBV5-4,TGTGCCAGCACCCTCCGGGGGGCCCAGCATTTT,CASTLRGAQHF
TRBJ2-7,NA,NA,TRBV9,TGTGCCAGCAGCGTAGACCTGGGGGCAGAGCAGTACTTC,CASSVDLGAEQYF
TRBJ1-1,NA,NA,TRBV11-2,TGTGCCAGCAGTTGGCAAGGGGACACTGAAGCTTTCTTT,CASSWQGDTEAFF
TRBJ2-4,NA,TRBD1,TRBV19,TGTGCCAGTAGTTTCGACAGGGGAGCCAAAAACATTCAGTACTTC,CASSFDRGAKNIQYF
TRBJ2-7,NA,NA,TRBV7-8,TGTGCCAGCAGCCTACTAGGAGGGGCGACCTACGAGCAGTACTTC,CASSLLGGATYEQYF
TRBJ1-2,NA,NA,TRBV2,TGTGTGACACGGGGGGGGCCCCCTTCCGACACCTTC,CVTRGGPPSDTF
TRBJ1-6,few,TRBD1,TRBV2,TGTGCCACTCACAGGGGGTCAGATTCACCCCTCCACTTT,CATHRGSDSPLHF
TRBJ2-1,NA,NA,TRBV6-4,TGTGCCAGCAGTGACTCTAAAATCTCCTCCTACAATGAGCAGTTCTTC,CASSDSKISSYNEQFF
TRBJ2-2,once,NA,TRBV11-2,TGTGCCAGCAGCTTGGTCATCACCGGGGAGCTGTTTTTT,CASSLVITGELFF
TRBJ2-3,NA,TRBD2,TRBV15,TGTGCCACCAGCAGAGAAGGGACTAGCGGGATCGCTAGCACAGATACGCAGTATTTT,CATSREGTSGIASTDTQYF
TRBJ2-3,NA,NA,TRBV6-5,TGTGCCCCCTCACTGGGGACCACAGATACGCAGTATTTT,CAPSLGTTDTQYF
TRBJ2-7,NA,NA,TRBV7-2,TGTGCCAGCAGCTTACAGGGGAGCTCCTACGAGCAGTACTTC,CASSLQGSSYEQYF
TRBJ1-2,once,NA,TRBV6-5,TGTGCCAGCAGTTTAGAGGCAGGGGCAGTCTATGGCTACACCTTC,CASSLEAGAVYGYTF
TRBJ1-3,NA,NA,TRBV6-6,TGTGCCAGCAGTTACCTTTCTGGAAACACCATATATTTT,CASSYLSGNTIYF
TRBJ1-1,NA,NA,TRBV5-4,TGTGCCAGCAGCCAACAGGGTAACACTGAAGCTTTCTTT,CASSQQGNTEAFF
TRBJ1-1,NA,NA,TRBV2,TGTGCCAGCAGTGAAGCGCCATACGACGACACTGAAGCTTTCTTT,CASSEAPYDDTEAFF
TRBJ2-7,NA,NA,TRBV27,TGTGCCAGCAGTCCACCAAGGGGTGGTTCGTACGAGCAGTACTTC,CASSPPRGGSYEQYF
TRBJ1-5,NA,NA,TRBV11-2,TGTGCCAGCAGCTTAGGAGGCAGGGGAGACAATCAGCCCCAGCATTTT,CASSLGGRGDNQPQHF
TRBJ2-2,NA,TRBD1,TRBV29-1,TGCAGCGTTCCCGGGACAGGGAACACCGGGGAGCTGTTTTTT,CSVPGTGNTGELFF